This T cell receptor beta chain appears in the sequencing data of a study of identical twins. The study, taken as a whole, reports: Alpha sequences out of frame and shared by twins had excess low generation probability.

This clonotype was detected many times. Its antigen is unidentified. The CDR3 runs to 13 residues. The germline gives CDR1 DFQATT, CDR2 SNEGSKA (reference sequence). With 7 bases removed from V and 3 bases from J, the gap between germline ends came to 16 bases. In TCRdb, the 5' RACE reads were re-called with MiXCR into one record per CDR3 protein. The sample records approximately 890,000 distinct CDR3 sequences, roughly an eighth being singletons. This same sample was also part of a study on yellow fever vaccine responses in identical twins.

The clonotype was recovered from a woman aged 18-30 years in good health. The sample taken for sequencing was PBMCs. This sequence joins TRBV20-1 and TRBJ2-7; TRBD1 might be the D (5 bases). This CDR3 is CSVRGDSNYEQYV. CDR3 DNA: TGCAGTGTTAGGGGTGACAGTAACTACGAGCAGTACGTC.